This T cell receptor (beta chain) was found in a study of T cell repertoires in cytomegalovirus infection. This clonotype was seen at least ten times. CDR1 and CDR2 (germline): MGHDK, SYGVNS. The CDR3 runs 11 residues. Trimming pared 4 bases from V and 0 bases from J, leaving 0 bases between. Using its own MiXCR run on the reads, TCRdb lists one record per CDR3 protein. Of roughly 230,000 distinct CDR3 sequences listed, around an eighth are singletons. The TCR sequence derives from a human donor in good health (CMV status not recorded). Some clones in this sample may be carry-over from other donors' samples. The rearrangement joins TRBV25-1 to TRBJ1-2; D is undetermined. The specimen sequenced was PBMCs. CDR3 in DNA: TGTGCCAGCAGTGCTAACTATGGCTACACCTTC. Amino acid sequence: CASSANYGYTF.